The sequence of this T cell receptor beta chain was determined in a study of T-cell memory formation after mild COVID-19. CDR3 size: 15 residues. CDR1 and CDR2 (germline): SNHLY, FYNNEI. The V gene lost 6 bases and the J gene lost 4 bases, with 17 bases spanning the gap. MiXCR was run by TCRdb on the 5' RACE reads, yielding one entry per CDR3 protein. The data show 300,000 to 350,000 distinct CDR3 sequences, with 15% to 20% seen just once and under 25% held by the top ten. The clonotype originates from a man aged 18 to 30 who had mild COVID-19 (a few samples of this study predate the infection). Cell type and time point are not known. The specimen sequenced was PBMCs or a T cell subset sorted from them (not recorded which). The chain uses TRBV2 and TRBJ2-3; the D gene could be TRBD1 or TRBD2 (5 bases each). The CDR3 loop is CASSLLGVDSDTQYF. The CDR3 nucleotides are TGTGCCAGCAGCCTACTAGGGGTGGACTCAGATACGCAGTATTTT.